The sequence of this TCR beta chain was determined in a study of CD8 T cell repertoires and HIV-1 epitope variants. Background on the study: Each of Twenty-five Gag and Nef epitope peptides stimulated a separate culture. Control wells had CMV/EBV/flu peptides, negative Ebola AY9, or no peptide.

The CDR3 is 15 amino acids. Trimming took 4 bases from V and 7 from J, leaving 17 bases between them. The germline V gene has CDR1 LGHNT and CDR2 FRNRAP. Assay used: immunoSEQ multiplex PCR; TCRdb lists only in-frame clones, some missing. This table holds about 90,000 clones, just under 75% found once. This chain links TRBV12-5 with TRBJ2-1, with D perhaps TRBD1 (6 bases). This clonotype was sampled from a male donor with HIV. Sequenced input: uncultured baseline CD8+ T cells from peripheral blood mononuclear cells (PBMCs). The CDR3 reads CASGSVVQGLNEQFF. For the CDR3, the DNA is TGTGCTAGTGGTTCAGTCGTACAGGGTTTGAATGAGCAGTTCTTC.